This is a list of T cell receptor beta chains from one sample in a study of cytomegalovirus exposure and HLA in healthy donors. TCRdb keeps only in-frame clones here, not all; method: immunoSEQ multiplex PCR. The sample lists some 170,000 clones, about 81% seen once, with approximately 1% in the top ten. Sequencing used PBMCs. All receptors come from a girl aged 2-10 years in good health and CMV-seropositive. The CDR3 runs from the conserved cysteine through the conserved F or W. A D gene is named only where the DNA matches it firmly. The size field is filled for only some rows; it gives once, few, many or a size class.

V gene: TRBV2; clone size: few; D gene: .; J gene: TRBJ2-1; CDR3 protein: CASSGGGTGHEQFF; CDR3 DNA: TGTGCCAGCAGTGGGGGCGGGACGGGGCACGAGCAGTTCTTC
V gene: TRBV5-1; clone size: .; D gene: .; J gene: TRBJ2-7; CDR3 protein: CASSPRSRGEQYF; CDR3 DNA: TGCGCCAGCAGCCCCCGGTCTCGGGGCGAGCAGTACTTC
V gene: TRBV5-6; clone size: .; D gene: TRBD1; J gene: TRBJ1-1; CDR3 protein: CASSLDRVNTEAFF; CDR3 DNA: TGTGCCAGCAGCTTAGACAGGGTGAACACTGAAGCTTTCTTT
V gene: TRBV2; clone size: .; D gene: .; J gene: TRBJ1-2; CDR3 protein: CASSDLQVYGYTF; CDR3 DNA: TGTGCCAGCAGTGATTTACAGGTCTATGGCTACACCTTC
V gene: TRBV4-1; clone size: .; D gene: TRBD1; J gene: TRBJ2-3; CDR3 protein: CASSPRTGRGTDTQYF; CDR3 DNA: TGCGCCAGCAGCCCTAGGACAGGGCGGGGCACAGATACGCAGTATTTT
V gene: TRBV5-1; clone size: .; D gene: TRBD1; J gene: TRBJ1-1; CDR3 protein: CASSGTTGGAGEAFF; CDR3 DNA: TGCGCCAGCAGCGGGACTACAGGGGGCGCGGGTGAAGCTTTCTTT
V gene: TRBV30; clone size: .; D gene: TRBD2; J gene: TRBJ2-2; CDR3 protein: CAWTEISGISGELFF; CDR3 DNA: TGTGCCTGGACTGAGATTAGCGGGATATCGGGGGAGCTGTTTTTT
V gene: TRBV15; clone size: .; D gene: TRBD1; J gene: TRBJ1-4; CDR3 protein: CATTTGVNEKLFF; CDR3 DNA: TGTGCCACCACCACAGGGGTAAATGAAAAACTGTTTTTT
V gene: TRBV28; clone size: .; D gene: .; J gene: TRBJ2-3; CDR3 protein: CASSPQGREIADTQYF; CDR3 DNA: TGTGCCAGCAGTCCCCAGGGGCGGGAGATTGCGGATACGCAGTATTTT
V gene: TRBV28; clone size: .; D gene: .; J gene: TRBJ1-4; CDR3 protein: CASSLGGTSEKLFF; CDR3 DNA: TGTGCCAGCAGTTTAGGGGGGACTAGTGAAAAACTGTTTTTT
V gene: TRBV28; clone size: .; D gene: .; J gene: TRBJ1-6; CDR3 protein: CASSLTPQYNSPLHF; CDR3 DNA: TGTGCCAGCAGTTTGACACCCCAGTATAATTCACCCCTCCACTTT
V gene: TRBV10-1; clone size: .; D gene: .; J gene: TRBJ2-3; CDR3 protein: CASSDRTATDTQYF; CDR3 DNA: TGCGCCAGCAGTGACCGAACAGCCACAGATACGCAGTATTTT
V gene: TRBV28; clone size: .; D gene: TRBD2; J gene: TRBJ2-5; CDR3 protein: CASTGLAGGRQETQYF; CDR3 DNA: TGTGCCAGCACCGGACTAGCGGGAGGGCGGCAAGAGACCCAGTACTTC
V gene: TRBV30; clone size: .; D gene: .; J gene: TRBJ2-2; CDR3 protein: CAWSVRWTGELFF; CDR3 DNA: TGTGCCTGGAGTGTGAGGTGGACCGGGGAGCTGTTTTTT
V gene: TRBV5-3; clone size: few; D gene: TRBD2; J gene: TRBJ2-3; CDR3 protein: CARSLDLAGGTDTQYF; CDR3 DNA: TGTGCCAGAAGCTTGGACCTAGCGGGAGGCACAGATACGCAGTATTTT
V gene: TRBV27; clone size: .; D gene: TRBD2; J gene: TRBJ2-1; CDR3 protein: CASSTGRPNEQFF; CDR3 DNA: TGTGCCAGCAGTACCGGGAGGCCCAATGAGCAGTTCTTC
V gene: TRBV27; clone size: .; D gene: .; J gene: TRBJ2-1; CDR3 protein: CASSSHQGRSYNEQFF; CDR3 DNA: TGTGCCAGCAGTTCCCATCAGGGGCGTTCCTACAATGAGCAGTTCTTC
V gene: TRBV29-1; clone size: .; D gene: .; J gene: TRBJ1-3; CDR3 protein: CSRIVPSSGNTIYF; CDR3 DNA: TGCAGCCGTATCGTTCCGAGCTCTGGAAACACCATATATTTT
V gene: TRBV19; clone size: .; D gene: TRBD1; J gene: TRBJ2-5; CDR3 protein: CASSMKGAWGTQYF; CDR3 DNA: TGTGCCAGTAGTATGAAGGGGGCCTGGGGGACCCAGTACTTC
V gene: TRBV4-1; clone size: .; D gene: .; J gene: TRBJ2-3; CDR3 protein: CASSQDRTQYF; CDR3 DNA: TGCGCCAGCAGCCAAGACCGTACGCAGTATTTT
V gene: TRBV15; clone size: .; D gene: .; J gene: TRBJ1-1; CDR3 protein: CATSRVQGTSTEAFF; CDR3 DNA: TGTGCCACCAGCAGAGTACAGGGTACTAGCACTGAAGCTTTCTTT
V gene: TRBV7-8; clone size: .; D gene: .; J gene: TRBJ1-6; CDR3 protein: CASSSNKGSGSPLHF; CDR3 DNA: TGTGCCAGCAGCTCCAACAAGGGGTCAGGGTCACCCCTCCACTTT
V gene: TRBV28; clone size: .; D gene: TRBD2; J gene: TRBJ2-1; CDR3 protein: CASSFSGGGNEQFF; CDR3 DNA: TGTGCCAGCAGTTTCAGCGGGGGGGGGAATGAGCAGTTCTTC
V gene: TRBV6-1; clone size: .; D gene: .; J gene: TRBJ2-4; CDR3 protein: CASSEGPQSDIQYF; CDR3 DNA: TGTGCCAGCAGTGAAGGGCCCCAAAGTGACATTCAGTACTTC
V gene: TRBV29-1; clone size: .; D gene: .; J gene: TRBJ2-3; CDR3 protein: CSVVRVSTDTQYF; CDR3 DNA: TGCAGCGTTGTGAGGGTCTCCACAGATACGCAGTATTTT
V gene: TRBV29-1; clone size: .; D gene: .; J gene: TRBJ1-1; CDR3 protein: CSVATAHNTEAFF; CDR3 DNA: TGCAGCGTTGCAACAGCTCATAACACTGAAGCTTTCTTT
V gene: TRBV6-1; clone size: .; D gene: TRBD2; J gene: TRBJ2-1; CDR3 protein: CASSVSGTLSYNEQFF; CDR3 DNA: TGTGCCAGCAGTGTGAGCGGGACCCTCTCCTACAATGAGCAGTTCTTC
V gene: TRBV5-4; clone size: .; D gene: TRBD1; J gene: TRBJ1-2; CDR3 protein: CASSLETGLHGYTF; CDR3 DNA: TGTGCCAGCAGCTTAGAGACAGGGCTACATGGCTACACCTTC
V gene: TRBV6-6; clone size: .; D gene: TRBD1; J gene: TRBJ1-1; CDR3 protein: CASSYSQGGGEAFF; CDR3 DNA: TGTGCCAGCAGTTACTCGCAGGGGGGAGGTGAAGCTTTCTTT
V gene: TRBV28; clone size: .; D gene: TRBD1; J gene: TRBJ1-3; CDR3 protein: CASSLRTGGTTIYF; CDR3 DNA: TGTGCCAGCAGTTTACGGACAGGGGGCACCACCATATATTTT
V gene: TRBV6-1; clone size: .; D gene: .; J gene: TRBJ1-1; CDR3 protein: CASSEIRMGRGSTEAFF; CDR3 DNA: TGTGCCAGCAGTGAGATTAGGATGGGCAGAGGGAGCACTGAAGCTTTCTTT
V gene: TRBV28; clone size: .; D gene: .; J gene: TRBJ2-2; CDR3 protein: CASSLDQGSTGELFF; CDR3 DNA: TGTGCCAGCAGTTTGGATCAGGGCTCCACCGGGGAGCTGTTTTTT
V gene: TRBV6-5; clone size: .; D gene: .; J gene: TRBJ2-3; CDR3 protein: CASSYLDTQYF; CDR3 DNA: TGTGCCAGCAGTTACCTAGATACGCAGTATTTT
V gene: TRBV5-1; clone size: .; D gene: .; J gene: TRBJ2-1; CDR3 protein: CASSLGQVGGNEQFF; CDR3 DNA: TGCGCCAGCAGCTTGGGGCAGGTCGGAGGCAATGAGCAGTTCTTC
V gene: TRBV18; clone size: once; D gene: TRBD1; J gene: TRBJ2-7; CDR3 protein: CASSPQGQPYEQYF; CDR3 DNA: TGTGCCAGCTCACCCCAGGGACAGCCCTACGAGCAGTACTTC
V gene: TRBV27; clone size: .; D gene: .; J gene: TRBJ1-5; CDR3 protein: CASSPQGIINQPQHF; CDR3 DNA: TGTGCCAGCAGCCCACAGGGTATTATCAATCAGCCCCAGCATTTT
V gene: TRBV9; clone size: .; D gene: TRBD2; J gene: TRBJ2-2; CDR3 protein: CASSVKGSGLTGELFF; CDR3 DNA: TGTGCCAGCAGCGTAAAAGGTAGCGGGTTAACCGGGGAGCTGTTTTTT
V gene: TRBV5-1; clone size: .; D gene: .; J gene: TRBJ2-7; CDR3 protein: CASSLSSGRKSYEQYF; CDR3 DNA: TGCGCCAGCAGCTTATCATCCGGGAGAAAGTCCTACGAGCAGTACTTC
V gene: TRBV7-2; clone size: .; D gene: TRBD2; J gene: TRBJ2-1; CDR3 protein: CASSRGTTTYNEQFF; CDR3 DNA: TGTGCCAGCAGCCGCGGGACTACAACCTACAATGAGCAGTTCTTC
V gene: TRBV6-6; clone size: few; D gene: .; J gene: TRBJ1-1; CDR3 protein: CASRIRGPAFF; CDR3 DNA: TGTGCCAGCAGGATCAGGGGCCCAGCTTTCTTT